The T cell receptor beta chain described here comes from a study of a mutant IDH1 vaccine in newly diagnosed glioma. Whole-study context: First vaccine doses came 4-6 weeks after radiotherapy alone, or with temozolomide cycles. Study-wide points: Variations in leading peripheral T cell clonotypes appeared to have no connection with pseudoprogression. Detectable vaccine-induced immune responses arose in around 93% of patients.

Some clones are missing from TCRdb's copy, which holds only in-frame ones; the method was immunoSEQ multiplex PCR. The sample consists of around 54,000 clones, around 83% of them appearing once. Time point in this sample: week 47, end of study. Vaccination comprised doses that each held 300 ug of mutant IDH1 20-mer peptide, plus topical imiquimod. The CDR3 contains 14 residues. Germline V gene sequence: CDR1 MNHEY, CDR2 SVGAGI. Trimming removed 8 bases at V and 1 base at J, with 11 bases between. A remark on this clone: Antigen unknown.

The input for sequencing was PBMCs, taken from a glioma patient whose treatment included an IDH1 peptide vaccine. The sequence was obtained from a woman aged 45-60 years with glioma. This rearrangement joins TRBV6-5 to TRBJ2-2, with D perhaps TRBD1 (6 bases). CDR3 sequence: CASRTVLNTGELFF. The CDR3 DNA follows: TGTGCCAGCCGGACAGTATTGAACACCGGGGAGCTGTTTTTT.